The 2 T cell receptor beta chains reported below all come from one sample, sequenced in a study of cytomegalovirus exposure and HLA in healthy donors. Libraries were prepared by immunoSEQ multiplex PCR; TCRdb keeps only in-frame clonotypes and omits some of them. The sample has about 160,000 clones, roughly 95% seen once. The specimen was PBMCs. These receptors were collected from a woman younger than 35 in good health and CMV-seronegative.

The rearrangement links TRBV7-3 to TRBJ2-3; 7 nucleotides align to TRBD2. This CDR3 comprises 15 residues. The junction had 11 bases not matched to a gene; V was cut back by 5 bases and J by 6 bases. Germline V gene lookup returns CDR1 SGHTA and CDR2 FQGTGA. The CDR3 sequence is CASSQTSSFTDTQYF. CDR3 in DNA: TGTGCCAGCAGCCAGACTAGCTCGTTTACCGATACGCAGTATTTT.

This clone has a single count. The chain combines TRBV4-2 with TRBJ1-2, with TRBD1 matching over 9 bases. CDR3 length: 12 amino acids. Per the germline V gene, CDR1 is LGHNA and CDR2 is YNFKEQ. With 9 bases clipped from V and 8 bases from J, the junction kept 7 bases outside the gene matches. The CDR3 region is CASVDRGKGYTF. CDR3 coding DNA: TGTGCCAGTGTAGACAGGGGGAAGGGCTACACCTTC.